Here is one T cell receptor beta chain with its context. In terms of age and location, participants ranged from about 18 to 100 years and lived in about 25 US areas. Donors were grouped by their self-reported clinical history. Resolution of symptoms, clearance, or two negative PCRs was present in recovered Cohort 3 donors. The data were obtained in a study of blood T cell repertoires in COVID-19. Turning to the study itself: Sample material is recorded as cDNA or gDNA derived from T cells, B-cell-depleted T cells, or PBMCs.

This table comes from immunoSEQ multiplex PCR, and its TCRdb copy is limited to in-frame clones, with some not included. The top ten clones hold just over 9% of a sample with 130,000 or so clones, roughly four fifths of them seen once. Losses at the gene ends were 3 bases for V and 0 bases for J; bases not matched to a gene: 10. CDR1 MDHEN and CDR2 SYDVKM come from the germline V gene. The CDR3 has 19 amino acids. The chain has TRBV28 and TRBJ2-4; 11 nucleotides align to TRBD2. This TCR came from a man aged 50-59 years who had recovered from COVID-19. The sample comprised PBMCs or T cells enriched from blood (not recorded which). For the CDR3, the DNA is TGTGCCAGCAGTTTTGGGGCTAGCGGGGGGCTTCTAGCCAAAAACATTCAGTACTTC. Translation gives CASSFGASGGLLAKNIQYF. The complete variable domain, with remaining parts taken from reference TRBV28 and TRBJ2-4, reads DVKVTQSSRYLVKRTGEKVFLECVQDMDHENMFWYRQDPGLGLRLIYFSYDVKMKEKGDIPEGYSVSREKKERFSLILESASTNQTSMYLCASSFGASGGLLAKNIQYFGAGTRLSVL.